What follows are 21 T cell receptor beta chains derived from one specimen sequenced in a study of OX40 agonist ivuxolimab in advanced cancers. The protocol was immunoSEQ multiplex PCR, while the TCRdb copy is restricted to in-frame clones and leaves out a portion. Of around 35,000 clones in the sample, around four fifths were seen once. Sample: CD4+ or CD8+ T cells sorted from blood, taken in a trial of the OX40 agonist ivuxolimab. The receptors shown here come from an adult with an advanced solid tumor such as melanoma, head and neck, liver or kidney cancer.

The chain joins TRBV7-2 to TRBJ2-3; unclear D gene. The length of the CDR3 is 14 residues. Trimming removed 1 base from V and 2 bases from J, with 7 bases in between. CDR1 SGHTA and CDR2 FQGNSA come from the germline V gene. The CDR3 is CASSLGYHTDTQYF. The CDR3 region has the DNA TGTGCCAGCAGCTTAGGGTATCACACAGATACGCAGTATTTT. Looking up the rest from reference TRBV7-2 and TRBJ2-3 gives the full variable domain: GAGVSQSPSNKVTEKGKDVELRCDPISGHTALYWYRQSLGQGLEFLIYFQGNSAPDKSGLPSDRFSAERTGGSVSTLTIQRTQQEDSAVYLCASSLGYHTDTQYFGPGTRLTVL.

The chain couples TRBV2 to TRBJ1-5; unclear D gene. With 7 bases removed from V and 2 bases from J, the gap between germline ends came to 12 bases. Looked up from germline, CDR1 is SNHLY and CDR2 is FYNNEI. CDR3 size: 14 residues. The CDR3 coding sequence is TGTGCCAGCACGGGATTTTATGGCAATCAGCCCCAGCATTTT. Translated: CASTGFYGNQPQHF.

This chain connects TRBV7-9 to TRBJ1-4; D ambiguous. Germline values: CDR1 SEHNR, CDR2 FQNEAQ (reference sequence). CDR3 length: 16 amino acids. V lost 5 bases and J lost 8, with 21 bases in between. This CDR3 reads CASSNGRSASGEKLFF. The CDR3 nucleotides are TGTGCCAGCAGCAATGGCCGCTCCGCTTCCGGGGAAAAACTGTTTTTT.

The gene calls are TRBV7-9 and TRBJ2-5; tentatively, D is TRBD1 (5 bases). Trimming shortened V by 3 bases and J by 4 bases, and 9 bases separated the two germline ends. The CDR3 spans 13 residues. Germline V gene lookup returns CDR1 SEHNR and CDR2 FQNEAQ (reference sequence). CDR3 coding DNA: TGTGCCAGCAGCTTCTATAGGGGAGAGACCCAGTACTTC. Translation: CASSFYRGETQYF. Drawing the rest from reference TRBV7-9 and TRBJ2-5, the complete variable domain is DTGVSQNPRHKITKRGQNVTFRCDPISEHNRLYWYRQTLGQGPEFLTYFQNEAQLEKSRLLSDRFSAERPKGSFSTLEIQRTEQGDSAMYLCASSFYRGETQYFGPGTRLLVL.

The chain's CDR3 is CASSLEGSGNTIYF. CDR3 DNA: TGTGCCAGCAGCTTAGAAGGGTCAGGAAACACCATATATTTT. V is TRBV7-8 and J is TRBJ1-3; D gene uncertain. The CDR3 runs to 14 residues. The germline gives CDR1 SGHVS, CDR2 FQNEAQ. V was trimmed by 1 base and J by 4 bases, leaving 8 bases between them.

J is TRBJ2-3 and V is TRBV7-2; no reliable D call. This CDR3 is built from 13 residues. Looked up from germline, CDR1 is SGHTA and CDR2 is FQGNSA. V was trimmed by 3 bases and J by 4 bases, leaving 8 bases between them. The CDR3 nucleotides are TGTGCCAGCAGCTTGGTAGTGGCAGATACGCAGTATTTT. As protein: CASSLVVADTQYF.

The V call is TRBV28, the J call TRBJ1-5, with TRBD1 as a possible D gene (5 bases). This CDR3 spans 16 amino acids. Germline assignment: CDR1 MDHEN and CDR2 SYDVKM. V shed 5 bases and J shed 4 bases, with 18 bases lying between them. The CDR3 sequence: CASSLPWTLHNQPQHF. The CDR3 region has the DNA TGTGCCAGCAGTCTCCCTTGGACACTACATAATCAGCCCCAGCATTTT.

The chain uses TRBV7-2 and TRBJ2-1; 10 bases agree with TRBD1. Germline V lookup: CDR1 SGHTA, CDR2 FQGNSA. The junction had 8 bases not matched to a gene; V was cut back by 8 bases and J by 7 bases. CDR3 length: 14 residues. CDR3 nucleotides: TGTGCCAGCGATATGACAGGGGGCGCGAATGAGCAGTTCTTC. Translated, it gives CASDMTGGANEQFF.

CDR3 bases: TGCAGTGCTACGCAACGCCTTGAAGCTTTCTTT. Amino acid sequence: CSATQRLEAFF. The chain carries TRBV20-1 and TRBJ1-1; D unresolved. The CDR3 is made up of 11 amino acids. Germline loops: CDR1 DFQATT, CDR2 SNEGSKA (reference sequence). V gave up 4 bases and J gave up 7 bases, with 10 bases separating them.

This chain uses TRBV5-1 with TRBJ2-1; TRBD1 aligns across 9 bases. Germline V gene data show CDR1 as SGHRS and CDR2 as YFSETQ. Trimming at V came to 0 bases and at J to 5 bases, leaving 6 bases not matched to a gene. This CDR3 region has 16 residues. CDR3 DNA sequence: TGCGCCAGCAGCTTGGCCCTCGGGACAGGGCACAATGAGCAGTTCTTC. It encodes CASSLALGTGHNEQFF.

V gene TRBV1 combines with J gene TRBJ2-1; the table's D call, TRBD2, has no DNA check behind it. TRBV1 is a documented pseudogene. The CDR3 contains 20 residues. CDR3 sequence (DNA): TGCACCAGCAGCCGAAGGTGCCCGGGACTAGCGGTTCCCTCCTACAATGAGCAGTTCTTC. It yields the protein CTSSRRCPGLAVPSYNEQFF.

The chain recombines TRBV12-5 with TRBJ2-7, with 9 bases that match TRBD1. CDR3 length: 15 residues. V trimming: 6 bases; J trimming: 1 base; junction bases outside the gene matches: 7. CDR1 is LGHNT, CDR2 FRNRAP, per germline. In nucleotides, the CDR3 is TGTGCTAGTGGCCTGGGACAGGGCAAATCCTACGAGCAGTACTTC. This sequence encodes CASGLGQGKSYEQYF.

This clone was counted once. V and J are TRBV9 and TRBJ2-5; the D call may be TRBD1 or TRBD2 (6 bases each). Germline CDR1 and CDR2: SGDLS and YYNGEE. The CDR3 length is 14 residues. The V and J ends lost 5 bases and 7 bases respectively, with 18 bases between them. The CDR3 sequence: CASSGGGSRGTQYF. As DNA, the CDR3 is TGTGCCAGCAGTGGAGGGGGGAGTCGAGGGACCCAGTACTTC.

This clone was found once. This chain links TRBV6-1 with TRBJ2-2; D not resolved. Trimming removed 5 bases at V and 7 bases at J, with 5 bases between. The CDR3 runs 11 residues. Germline V gives CDR1 MNHNS, CDR2 SASEGT. The CDR3 reads CASSFHGELFF. The CDR3 region has the DNA TGTGCCAGCAGTTTTCACGGGGAGCTGTTTTTT.

This chain uses TRBV5-1 with TRBJ1-1; no clear D gene. The V gene lost 1 base and the J gene lost 0 bases, with 7 bases spanning the gap. Germline V lookup: CDR1 SGHRS, CDR2 YFSETQ. The CDR3 length is 14 residues. The CDR3: CASSLIDLNTEAFF. CDR3 coding DNA: TGCGCCAGCAGCTTGATAGATTTGAACACTGAAGCTTTCTTT.

The chain combines TRBV2 with TRBJ2-2; D is possibly TRBD2 (5 bases). Germline V CDR1 and CDR2: SNHLY, FYNNEI. The CDR3 spans 14 residues. The ends were cut back, 2 bases at V and 3 bases at J, with 7 bases in the middle. The CDR3 reads CASSERGDTGELFF. CDR3 nucleotides: TGTGCCAGCAGTGAACGGGGAGACACCGGGGAGCTGTTTTTT.

The genes are TRBV5-1 and TRBJ1-6; D is uncertain. CDR1 is SGHRS, CDR2 YFSETQ, per germline. The CDR3 loop spans 15 amino acids. The V gene lost 0 bases and the J gene lost 10 bases, with 14 bases spanning the gap. CDR3 coding DNA: TGCGCCAGCAGCTTGGCCGGCCGGGGTAGGTCACCCCTCCACTTT. It translates to CASSLAGRGRSPLHF.

V is TRBV19 and J is TRBJ2-1, with 9 bases fitting TRBD2. The junction had 3 bases not matched to a gene; V was cut back by 5 bases and J by 4 bases. Germline assignment: CDR1 LNHDA and CDR2 SQIVND (reference sequence). The CDR3 has 14 amino acids. The CDR3 bases are TGTGCCAGTAGTTTCCTAGCGGGGTACAATGAGCAGTTCTTC. As protein: CASSFLAGYNEQFF.

The chain is built from TRBV20-1 and TRBJ2-1; D is uncertain. The germline V gene has CDR1 DFQATT and CDR2 SNEGSKA (reference sequence). The CDR3 length is 11 residues. V was trimmed by 6 bases and J by 8 bases, leaving 11 bases between them. The CDR3 is CSARPNDEQFF. The CDR3, as DNA: TGCAGTGCCCGGCCGAATGATGAGCAGTTCTTC.

The V call is TRBV7-8, the J call TRBJ2-5, with 14 bases that match TRBD2. V shed 1 base and J 3 bases; nucleotides not matched to a gene: 1. Germline lookup yields CDR1 SGHVS and CDR2 FQNEAQ. This CDR3 is built from 16 residues. The CDR3 sequence: CASSLEGLAGEETQYF. DNA for the CDR3: TGTGCCAGCAGCTTAGAGGGACTAGCGGGGGAAGAGACCCAGTACTTC.

The chain uses TRBV29-1 and TRBJ2-3, with a possible D match to TRBD2 (5 bases). Germline V lookup: CDR1 SQVTM, CDR2 ANQGSEA. The CDR3 is 11 amino acids. Trimming removed 6 bases from V and 4 bases from J, with 8 bases in between. In nucleotides, the CDR3 is TGCAGCGTCAAACTAGCAGATACGCAGTATTTT. Protein sequence: CSVKLADTQYF.